A selection of T cell receptor beta chains follows, all from one sample in a study of cytomegalovirus exposure and HLA in healthy donors. Only in-frame clones appear in the TCRdb table, and some are missing; sequencing was by immunoSEQ multiplex PCR. Of about 220,000 clones in the sample, around 80% were seen once. Sequenced: PBMCs. These receptors all stem from a boy under 10 years old in good health and CMV-seronegative. Each CDR3 is given with its conserved first and last residue. The D gene is left open where the match is weak. Clone size, where shown, is once, few, many, or a class for clones that have expanded.

J,D,V,size,DNA,CDR3
TRBJ2-3,TRBD2,TRBV9,-,TGTGCCAGCAGCGTAGGGATGGGGGGGGCAGATACGCAGTATTTT,CASSVGMGGADTQYF
TRBJ1-2,TRBD1,TRBV29-1,once,TGCAGCGTCGAGGGACAGGAAGGTGGCTACACCTTC,CSVEGQEGGYTF
TRBJ2-5,TRBD2,TRBV29-1,-,TGCAGCGTTGGGACTAGCGGGAGGTCAGAGACCCAGTACTTC,CSVGTSGRSETQYF
TRBJ2-1,-,TRBV27,-,TGTGCCAGCAGTTCCGCCCTCAGAAATGAGCAGTTCTTC,CASSSALRNEQFF
TRBJ1-5,TRBD1,TRBV7-8,-,TGTGCCAGCAGCTCGGACAGGGCCAATCAGCCCCAGCATTTT,CASSSDRANQPQHF
TRBJ2-7,-,TRBV5-6,-,TGTGCCAGCAGCTTGTATCCGACAGCTTACGAGCAGTACTTC,CASSLYPTAYEQYF
TRBJ2-7,-,TRBV11-2,-,TGTGCCAGCAGCGCCCAGGGACATCTCTACGAGCAGTACTTC,CASSAQGHLYEQYF
TRBJ2-1,-,TRBV4-2,-,TGTGCCAGCAGCCAAGAGGTAGCTGGTCCACGCGAGCAGTTCTTC,CASSQEVAGPREQFF
TRBJ2-5,TRBD1,TRBV7-2,-,TGTGCCAGCAGCTCTTACAGGGGCCCCTCCCAAGAGACCCAGTACTTC,CASSSYRGPSQETQYF
TRBJ1-2,TRBD1,TRBV5-6,-,TGTGCCAGCAGCTTCTCAGGGGGTAGGGGCTACACCTTC,CASSFSGGRGYTF
TRBJ2-7,-,TRBV4-1,few,TGCGCCAGCAGCCAAGCGGCTAGGGACAACGAGCAGTACTTC,CASSQAARDNEQYF
TRBJ2-1,-,TRBV19,-,TGTGCCAGTAGCCTCAAAGAGGGAAATGAGCAGTTCTTC,CASSLKEGNEQFF
TRBJ1-1,TRBD1,TRBV7-6,-,TGTGCCAGCAGCTTGGACAGGTACGCTGAAGCTTTCTTT,CASSLDRYAEAFF
TRBJ1-2,-,TRBV5-4,once,TGTGCCAGCAGCTTTTACAACAGGGATAACTATGGCTACACCTTC,CASSFYNRDNYGYTF
TRBJ2-2,-,TRBV12-5,-,TGTGCTAGTGCCCACAGGGTTGACACCGGGGAGCTGTTTTTT,CASAHRVDTGELFF
TRBJ1-5,TRBD1,TRBV6-6,-,TGTGCCAGCAGTTACGGACAGGGTGGCAATCAGCCCCAGCATTTT,CASSYGQGGNQPQHF
TRBJ2-6,TRBD2,TRBV2,-,TGTGCCAGCAGGGAATTAGCGGGAGGCGTCTCTGGGGCCAACGTCCTGACTTTC,CASRELAGGVSGANVLTF
TRBJ2-5,-,TRBV11-2,-,TGTGCCAGCAGCTTAGGGCCCGGGGGGACCCAGTACTTC,CASSLGPGGTQYF
TRBJ2-7,-,TRBV13,-,TGTGCCAGCAGTCGACAGAACTTCTACGAGCAGTACTTC,CASSRQNFYEQYF
TRBJ1-4,-,TRBV10-3,-,TGTGCCATCAGTGATTCCCTTGAAAAACTGTTTTTT,CAISDSLEKLFF
TRBJ2-5,-,TRBV5-4,-,TGTGCCAGCAGCTTCGGGAGTGGGTACCAAGAGACCCAGTACTTC,CASSFGSGYQETQYF
TRBJ1-6,-,TRBV7-9,-,TGTGCCAGCAGCTTAGATTCCGGGGGAGATTCACCCCTCCACTTT,CASSLDSGGDSPLHF
TRBJ2-1,-,TRBV27,few,TGTGCCAGCAGTTCGGACTGGAGCTCCTACAATGAGCAGTTCTTC,CASSSDWSSYNEQFF
TRBJ2-6,TRBD1,TRBV5-4,-,TGTGCCAGCAGCAATGGACAGGGGGAAATAAGGGCCAACGTCCTGACTTTC,CASSNGQGEIRANVLTF
TRBJ2-5,-,TRBV6-5,-,TGTGCCAGCAGTTACGACAGTCAAGAGACCCAGTACTTC,CASSYDSQETQYF
TRBJ1-2,-,TRBV5-6,-,TGTGCCAGCAGGCGCGGGGTTTGGGGCTACACCTTC,CASRRGVWGYTF
TRBJ1-4,-,TRBV9,-,TGTGCCAGCAGCGTAGCCCCTAAAAATGAAAAACTGTTTTTT,CASSVAPKNEKLFF
TRBJ2-5,-,TRBV2,-,TGTGCCAGCAGGGGGGGAGGTCAAGAGACCCAGTACTTC,CASRGGGQETQYF
TRBJ2-7,TRBD2,TRBV6-5,-,TGTGCCAGCAGGCCCCCAGGCGGGGGTCTCGAGCAGTACTTC,CASRPPGGGLEQYF
TRBJ2-7,TRBD1,TRBV29-1,-,TGCAGCGTTGAGGGGACAGGGGGAGCCTACGAGCAGTACTTC,CSVEGTGGAYEQYF